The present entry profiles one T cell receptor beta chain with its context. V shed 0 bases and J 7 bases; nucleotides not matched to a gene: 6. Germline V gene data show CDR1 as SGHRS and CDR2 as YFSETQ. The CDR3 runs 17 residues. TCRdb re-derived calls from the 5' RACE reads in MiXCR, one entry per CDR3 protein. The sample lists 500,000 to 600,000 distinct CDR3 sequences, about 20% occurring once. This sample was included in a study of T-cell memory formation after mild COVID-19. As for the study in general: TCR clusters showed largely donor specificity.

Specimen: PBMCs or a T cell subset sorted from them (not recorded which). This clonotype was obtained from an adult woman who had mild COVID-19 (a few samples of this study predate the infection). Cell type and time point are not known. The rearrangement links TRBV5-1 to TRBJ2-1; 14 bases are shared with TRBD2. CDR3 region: CASSLGLAGGPWNEQFF. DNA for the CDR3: TGCGCCAGCAGCTTGGGACTAGCGGGAGGGCCTTGGAATGAGCAGTTCTTC.